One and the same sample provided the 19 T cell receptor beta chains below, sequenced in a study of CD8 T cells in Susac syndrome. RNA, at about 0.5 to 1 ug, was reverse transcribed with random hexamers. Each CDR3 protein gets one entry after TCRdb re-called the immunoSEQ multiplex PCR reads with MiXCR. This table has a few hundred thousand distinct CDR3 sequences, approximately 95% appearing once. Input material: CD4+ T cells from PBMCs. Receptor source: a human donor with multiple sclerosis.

This chain's CDR3 is CSASVVQETQYF. In DNA form, the CDR3 reads TGCAGTGCTAGTGTGGTTCAAGAGACCCAGTACTTC. The chain combines TRBV20-1 with TRBJ2-5; D unresolved. Germline V CDR1 and CDR2: DFQATT, SNEGSKA (reference sequence). CDR3 length: 12 amino acids. V was cut by 3 bases and J by 2 bases, with 7 bases left in between.

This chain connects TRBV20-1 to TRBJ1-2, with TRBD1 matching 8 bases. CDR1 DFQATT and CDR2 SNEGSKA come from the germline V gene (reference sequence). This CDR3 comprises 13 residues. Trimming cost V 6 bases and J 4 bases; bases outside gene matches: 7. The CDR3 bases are TGCAGTGCCGTGACAGGGGAGAGCTATGGCTACACCTTC. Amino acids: CSAVTGESYGYTF.

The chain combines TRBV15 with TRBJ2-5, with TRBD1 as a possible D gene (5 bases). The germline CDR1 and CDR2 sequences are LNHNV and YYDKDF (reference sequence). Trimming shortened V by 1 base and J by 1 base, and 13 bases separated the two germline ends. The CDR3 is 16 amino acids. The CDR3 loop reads CATSRVSGLAQETQYF. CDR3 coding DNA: TGTGCCACCAGCAGAGTCTCAGGGCTCGCCCAAGAGACCCAGTACTTC.

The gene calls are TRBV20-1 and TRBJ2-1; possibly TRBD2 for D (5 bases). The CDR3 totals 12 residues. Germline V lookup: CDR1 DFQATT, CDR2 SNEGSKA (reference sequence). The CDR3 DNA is TGCAGCGGACTCCTGTTATACAATGAGCAGTTCTTC. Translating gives CSGLLLYNEQFF.

In nucleotides, the CDR3 is TGCGCCAGCAGCTTGATCGGACAGGGGACAGATACGCAGTATTTT. This gives the protein CASSLIGQGTDTQYF. The chain recombines TRBV5-1 with TRBJ2-3, with 9 nucleotides matching TRBD1. CDR3 length: 15 amino acids. Germline V lookup: CDR1 SGHRS, CDR2 YFSETQ. V lost 1 base, J lost 3 bases, and 3 bases stayed unmatched.

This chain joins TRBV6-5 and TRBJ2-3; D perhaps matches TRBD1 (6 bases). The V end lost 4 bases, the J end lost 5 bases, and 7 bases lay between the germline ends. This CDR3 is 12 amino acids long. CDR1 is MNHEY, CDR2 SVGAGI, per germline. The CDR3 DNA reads TGTGCCAGCAGTTCGACAGGAGATACGCAGTATTTT. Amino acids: CASSSTGDTQYF.

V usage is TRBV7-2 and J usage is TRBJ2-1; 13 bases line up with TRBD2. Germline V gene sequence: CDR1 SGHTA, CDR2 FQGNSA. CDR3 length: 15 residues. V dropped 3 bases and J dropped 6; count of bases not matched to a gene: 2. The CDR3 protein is CASSLTSGRFNEQFF. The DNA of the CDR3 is TGTGCCAGCAGCTTGACTAGCGGGAGGTTCAATGAGCAGTTCTTC.

The CDR3 region has the DNA TGTGCCAGCAGCCAGGTTACTAGCGGGAGGTCCTACGAGCAGTACTTC. This codes for CASSQVTSGRSYEQYF. The chain couples TRBV3-1 to TRBJ2-7, with 12 bases lining up with TRBD2. Germline CDR1 and CDR2: LGHDT and YNNKEL (reference sequence). J lost 1 base, V lost 3 bases, and 4 bases had no gene match. CDR3 length: 16 amino acids.

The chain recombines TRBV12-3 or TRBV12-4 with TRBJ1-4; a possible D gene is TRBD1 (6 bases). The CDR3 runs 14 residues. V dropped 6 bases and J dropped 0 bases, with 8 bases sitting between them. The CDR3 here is CASRYRATNEKLFF. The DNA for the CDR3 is TGTGCCAGCAGATACAGGGCAACTAATGAAAAACTGTTTTTT.

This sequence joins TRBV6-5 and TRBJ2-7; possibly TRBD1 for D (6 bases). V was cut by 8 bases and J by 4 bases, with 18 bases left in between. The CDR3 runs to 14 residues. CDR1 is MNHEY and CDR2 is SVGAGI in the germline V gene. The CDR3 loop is CASSTRAGVYEQYF. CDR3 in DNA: TGTGCCAGCTCCACTCGGGCAGGGGTTTACGAGCAGTACTTC.

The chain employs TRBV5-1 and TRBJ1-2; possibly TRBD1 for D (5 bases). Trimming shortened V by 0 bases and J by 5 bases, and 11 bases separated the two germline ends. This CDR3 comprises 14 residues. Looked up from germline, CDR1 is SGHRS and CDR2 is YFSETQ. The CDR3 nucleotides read TGCGCCAGCAGCTTGGATGGGGGAGGTTATGGCTACACCTTC. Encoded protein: CASSLDGGGYGYTF.

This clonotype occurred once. The CDR3 region is CSGQEPGLSDEQFF. The CDR3, as DNA: TGCAGCGGCCAGGAACCGGGACTTTCGGATGAGCAGTTCTTC. The chain links TRBV29-1 to TRBJ2-1; the D gene is possibly TRBD2 (6 bases). Trimming removed 7 bases from V and 8 bases from J, with 21 bases in between. The CDR3 is 14 amino acids. The germline CDR1 and CDR2 sequences are SQVTM and ANQGSEA.

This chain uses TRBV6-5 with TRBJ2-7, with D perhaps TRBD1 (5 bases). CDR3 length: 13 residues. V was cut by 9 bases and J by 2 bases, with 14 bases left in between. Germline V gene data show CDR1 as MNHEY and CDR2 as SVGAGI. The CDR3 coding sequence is TGTGCCAGTTCCAGGGTTGGGACCTACGAGCAGTACTTC. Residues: CASSRVGTYEQYF.

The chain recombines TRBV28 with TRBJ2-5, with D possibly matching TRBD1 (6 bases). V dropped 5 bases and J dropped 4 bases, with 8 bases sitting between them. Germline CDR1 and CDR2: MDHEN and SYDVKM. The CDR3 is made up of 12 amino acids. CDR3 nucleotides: TGTGCCAGCAGTGTCAGGGGAGAGACCCAGTACTTC. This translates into CASSVRGETQYF.

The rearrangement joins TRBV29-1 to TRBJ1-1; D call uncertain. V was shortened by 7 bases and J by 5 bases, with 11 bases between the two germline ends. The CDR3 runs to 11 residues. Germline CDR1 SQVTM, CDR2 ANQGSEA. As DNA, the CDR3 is TGCAGCGGAGGGTTTGGGACTGAAGCTTTCTTT. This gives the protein CSGGFGTEAFF.

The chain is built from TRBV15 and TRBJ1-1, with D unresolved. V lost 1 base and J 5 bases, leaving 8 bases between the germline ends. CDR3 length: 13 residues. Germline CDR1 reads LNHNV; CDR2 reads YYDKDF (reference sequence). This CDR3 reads CATSRGRGTEAFF. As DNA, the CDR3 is TGTGCCACCAGCAGAGGGCGGGGTACTGAAGCTTTCTTT.

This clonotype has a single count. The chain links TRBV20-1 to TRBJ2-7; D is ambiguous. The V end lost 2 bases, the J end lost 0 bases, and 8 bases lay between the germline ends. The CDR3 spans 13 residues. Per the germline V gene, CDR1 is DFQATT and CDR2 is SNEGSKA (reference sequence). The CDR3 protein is CSARRPGSYEQYF. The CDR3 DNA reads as TGCAGTGCTAGACGGCCGGGCTCCTACGAGCAGTACTTC.

CDR3 amino acids: CASSMLTGTSGATDTQYF. The DNA of the CDR3 is TGCGCCAGCAGCATGCTCACCGGGACTAGCGGGGCCACAGATACGCAGTATTTT. The V call is TRBV4-1, the J call TRBJ2-3; the match to TRBD2 covers 13 bases. In germline, CDR1 is MGHRA, CDR2 YSYEKL. Trimming cost V 5 bases and J 2 bases; bases outside gene matches: 10. This CDR3 contains 18 residues.

CDR3 sequence reads: CASSPRQGQEAEAFF. The DNA of the CDR3 is TGTGCCAGCAGCCCAAGACAGGGGCAGGAGGCTGAAGCTTTCTTT. The rearrangement links TRBV9 to TRBJ1-1, with 8 nucleotides matching TRBD1. Germline lookup yields CDR1 SGDLS and CDR2 YYNGEE. After removal of 4 bases from V and 6 bases from J, the junction contained 11 bases not matched to a gene. This CDR3 is 15 amino acids long.